The subject of this entry is one TCR beta chain. This specimen belongs to a study of T cell changes during pregnancy in multiple sclerosis. TCRdb's table, derived via immunoSEQ multiplex PCR, lists solely in-frame clones and lacks some. The data contain under 55,000 clones, 93% of them singletons. The germline V gene has CDR1 SGHTA and CDR2 FQGTGA. Trimming removed 2 bases from V and 3 bases from J, with 7 bases in between. This CDR3 is built from 13 residues. The material was peripheral blood, obtained in the second trimester of pregnancy. This sequence was found in a female donor with multiple sclerosis, enrolled in a pregnancy study. The genes are TRBV7-3 and TRBJ1-1; no clear D. The CDR3 DNA reads as TGTGCCAGCAGCTTACAGTCCTACACTGAAGCTTTCTTT. Protein: CASSLQSYTEAFF.